The clone carrying this TCR beta chain was recorded many times. Antigen specificity is unknown. Alongside a J-beta primer mix, a sample-barcoded 5' primer served in a second PCR lasting roughly 6 to 12 cycles. TCRdb itself ran the 5' RACE reads through MiXCR, one entry per CDR3 protein. The repertoire holds around 500,000 distinct CDR3 sequences, with approximately 26% as singletons. This specimen belongs to a study of blood T cells in healthy people across ages. As for the study in general: Roughly one uniquely barcoded beta molecule per two T cells was captured. Points from the study as a whole: Aged donors had fewer naive CD4+ cells and lower diversity than long-lived donors.

V lost 3 bases and J lost 5; bases outside the gene matches: 5. The CDR3 covers 13 residues. Germline V gene data show CDR1 as DFQATT and CDR2 as SNEGSKA (reference sequence). This sample also appeared in a second study, on T cells of mothers and their children.

Sequences were obtained from blood. This TCR was recovered from a boy aged 2 to 9 in good health. The V call is TRBV20-1, the J call TRBJ2-5; 8 bases match TRBD2. The CDR3 loop is CSASGGAPETQYF. CDR3 nucleotide sequence: TGCAGTGCTAGCGGGGGGGCACCCGAGACCCAGTACTTC.